This T cell receptor beta chain was identified during a study of cytomegalovirus exposure and HLA in healthy donors. Broader study findings: In a later analysis, DRB1 alleles had the most associated TCRs; HLA-C alleles the fewest. CMV serostatus was the only recorded immune exposure for donors.

As to this clone: As yet, its antigen is unknown.

The primer mix had 60 Vbeta and 13 Jbeta primers. Libraries were prepared by immunoSEQ multiplex PCR; TCRdb keeps only in-frame clonotypes and omits some of them. The sample includes around 64,000 clones, around 78% of them seen just once. The sample consisted of PBMCs. The sequence derives from a man aged 18 to 30 in good health and CMV-seropositive.

The CDR3 here is CASSVVGQLDTQYF. The DNA of the CDR3 is TGTGCCAGCAGCGTAGTCGGACAGCTGGATACGCAGTATTTT. V and J are TRBV9 and TRBJ2-3; possible D gene TRBD1, 6 bases. Germline V gene data show CDR1 as SGDLS and CDR2 as YYNGEE. The CDR3 has 14 amino acids. The V and J ends lost 0 bases and 6 bases respectively, with 11 bases between them.